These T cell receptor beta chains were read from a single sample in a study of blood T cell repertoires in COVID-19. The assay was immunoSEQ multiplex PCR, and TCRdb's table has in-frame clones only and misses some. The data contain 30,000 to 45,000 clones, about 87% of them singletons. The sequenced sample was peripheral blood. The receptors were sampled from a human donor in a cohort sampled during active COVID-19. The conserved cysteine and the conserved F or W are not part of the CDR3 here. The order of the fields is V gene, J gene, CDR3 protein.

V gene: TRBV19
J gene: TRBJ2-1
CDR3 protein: ASSSSSGANNEQF

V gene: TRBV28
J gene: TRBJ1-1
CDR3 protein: ASSLGQGGTEAF

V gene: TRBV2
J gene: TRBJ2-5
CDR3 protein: ASLGAEETQY

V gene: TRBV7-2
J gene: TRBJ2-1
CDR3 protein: ASSLERERTQF

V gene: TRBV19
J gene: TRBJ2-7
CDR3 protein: ASRQTGGSSSYEQY

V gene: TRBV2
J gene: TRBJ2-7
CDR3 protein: ASSPIRTSGAEQY

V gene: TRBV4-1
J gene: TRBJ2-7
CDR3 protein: ASSWTGSSYEQY

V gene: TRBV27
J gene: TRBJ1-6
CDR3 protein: ASRTGLRNSPLH

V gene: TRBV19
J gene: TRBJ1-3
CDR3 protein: ASSAVSSSGNTIY

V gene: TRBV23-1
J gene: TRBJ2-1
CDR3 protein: ASSQFSPRYNEQF

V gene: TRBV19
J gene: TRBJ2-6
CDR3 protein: ASSIGLAGDISGANVLT

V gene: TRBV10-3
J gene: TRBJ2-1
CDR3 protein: ATGARGSYNEQF

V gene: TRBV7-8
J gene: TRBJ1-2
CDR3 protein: ASSLGLTGGYGYT

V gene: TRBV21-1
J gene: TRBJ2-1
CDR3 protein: ASSKGAGGENSEQF

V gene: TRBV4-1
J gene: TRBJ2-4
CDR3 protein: ASSQDRGTGKNIQY

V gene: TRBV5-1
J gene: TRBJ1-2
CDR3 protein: ASSSDSPIYGYT

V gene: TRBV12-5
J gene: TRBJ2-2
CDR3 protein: ASGLQGQDTGELF

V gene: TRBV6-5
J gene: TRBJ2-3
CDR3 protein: ASSTSDTQY

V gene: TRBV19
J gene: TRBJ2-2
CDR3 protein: ASSPGTVTGELF

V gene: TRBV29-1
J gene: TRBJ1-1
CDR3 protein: SVDKGGWNTEAF

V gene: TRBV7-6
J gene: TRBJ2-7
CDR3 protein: ASSSLSGKFYEQY

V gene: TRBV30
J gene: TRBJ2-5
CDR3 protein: AYGLAGETQY

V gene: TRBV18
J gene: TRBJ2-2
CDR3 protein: ASSPDSPNTGELF

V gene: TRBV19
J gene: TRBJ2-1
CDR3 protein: ASSARGSSYNEQF

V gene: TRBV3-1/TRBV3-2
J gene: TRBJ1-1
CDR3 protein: ASSPSLLPQTEAF

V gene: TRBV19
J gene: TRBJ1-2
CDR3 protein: ASRGTGGRGYT

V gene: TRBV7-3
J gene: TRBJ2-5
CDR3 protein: ASSLSDRVETQY

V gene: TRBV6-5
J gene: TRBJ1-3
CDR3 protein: ASSVTGPGNTIY

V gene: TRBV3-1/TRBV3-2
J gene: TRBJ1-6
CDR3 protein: ASSQAGGYNSPLH

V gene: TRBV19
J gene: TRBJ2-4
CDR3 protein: ASSPVRAKNIQY

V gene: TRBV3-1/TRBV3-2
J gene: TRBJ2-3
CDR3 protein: ASRVGATSTDTQY

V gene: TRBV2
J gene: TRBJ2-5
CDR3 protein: ASSETRNQETQY

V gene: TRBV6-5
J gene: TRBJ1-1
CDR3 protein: ASRRDTMKNTEAF

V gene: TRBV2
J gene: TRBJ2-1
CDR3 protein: ASKRMASGGNEQF

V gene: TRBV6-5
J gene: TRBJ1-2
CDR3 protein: ASTREGAYGYT

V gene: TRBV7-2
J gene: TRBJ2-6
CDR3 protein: ASSLLTSHSGANVLT

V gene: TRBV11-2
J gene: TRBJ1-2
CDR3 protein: ASRPNQGARLFGYT

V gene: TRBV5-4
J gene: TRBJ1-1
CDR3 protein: ASSARNSRNTEAF

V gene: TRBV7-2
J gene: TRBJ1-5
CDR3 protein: ASSLGSGNQPQH

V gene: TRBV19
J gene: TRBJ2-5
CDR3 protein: ASSIQGLQETQY

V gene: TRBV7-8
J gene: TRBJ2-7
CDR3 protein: ASSQSFYEQY

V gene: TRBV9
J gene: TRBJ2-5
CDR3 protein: ASSNTAETWETQY

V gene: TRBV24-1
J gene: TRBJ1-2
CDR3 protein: ATSDQTERGYT

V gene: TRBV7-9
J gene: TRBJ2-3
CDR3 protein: ASSYPFLDLNTDTQY